This T cell receptor (beta chain) came from a study of blood T cell repertoires in COVID-19. Study context: Nucleic acid was either cDNA or gDNA, and it came from T cells, B-cell-depleted T cells, or PBMCs.

Produced via immunoSEQ multiplex PCR; TCRdb's table is partial and in-frame only. This sample has 68,000 or so clones, with roughly 80% found just once. This CDR3 comprises 13 residues. V gave up 6 bases and J gave up 4 bases; unmatched junction bases: 4. Germline CDR1 is MDHEN and CDR2 is SYDVKM. The chain links TRBV28 to TRBJ2-5, with 8 bases lining up with TRBD2. The sample was peripheral blood. The receptor was derived from a human donor in a cohort sampled during active COVID-19. The CDR3 is CASRAGGAETQYF. In DNA, the CDR3 is TGTGCCAGCAGGGCCGGGGGGGCAGAGACCCAGTACTTC.